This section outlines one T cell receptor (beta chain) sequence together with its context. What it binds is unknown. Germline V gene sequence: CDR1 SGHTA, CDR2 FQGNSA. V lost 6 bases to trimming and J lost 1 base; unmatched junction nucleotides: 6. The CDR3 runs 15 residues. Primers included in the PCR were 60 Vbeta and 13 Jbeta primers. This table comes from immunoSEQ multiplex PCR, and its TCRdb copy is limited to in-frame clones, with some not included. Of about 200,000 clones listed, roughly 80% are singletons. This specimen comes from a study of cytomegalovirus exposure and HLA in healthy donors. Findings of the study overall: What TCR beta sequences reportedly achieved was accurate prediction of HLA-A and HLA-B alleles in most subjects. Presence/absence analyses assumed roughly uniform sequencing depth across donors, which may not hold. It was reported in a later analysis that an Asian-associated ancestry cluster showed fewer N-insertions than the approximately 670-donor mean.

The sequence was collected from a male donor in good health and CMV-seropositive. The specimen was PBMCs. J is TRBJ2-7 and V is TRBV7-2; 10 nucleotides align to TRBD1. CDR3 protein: CASRLTGGESYEQYF. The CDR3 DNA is TGTGCCAGCAGACTGACAGGGGGCGAGTCCTACGAGCAGTACTTC. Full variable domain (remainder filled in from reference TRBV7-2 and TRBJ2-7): GAGVSQSPSNKVTEKGKDVELRCDPISGHTALYWYRQSLGQGLEFLIYFQGNSAPDKSGLPSDRFSAERTGGSVSTLTIQRTQQEDSAVYLCASRLTGGESYEQYFGPGTRLTVT.